This T cell receptor (beta chain) was profiled in a study of radiation and T cells in renal cell carcinoma. TCRdb keeps only in-frame clones here, not all; method: immunoSEQ multiplex PCR. The table includes about 130,000 clones, approximately 90% detected once. This clone has just one count. The time point: baseline pretreatment blood. The treatment is: 15 Gy SBRT to primary tumor, nephrectomy 4 weeks later. The patient's renal cell carcinoma had clear cell pathology. This CDR3 region has 16 residues. The V end lost 3 bases, the J end lost 5 bases, and 18 bases lay between the germline ends. The germline gives CDR1 LNHDA, CDR2 SQIVND (reference sequence).

Source: blood, taken from a patient whose treatment included radiotherapy and nephrectomy. V gene TRBV19 combines with J gene TRBJ2-3; a possible D gene is TRBD1 (6 bases). The receptor comes from a woman aged 50 to 60 with renal cell carcinoma. CDR3 protein: CASSILPAGRGDTQYF. CDR3 coding DNA: TGTGCCAGTAGTATTCTCCCTGCTGGCAGGGGAGATACGCAGTATTTT. The whole variable domain, remainder taken from reference TRBV19 and TRBJ2-3, is DGGITQSPKYLFRKEGQNVTLSCEQNLNHDAMYWYRQDPGQGLRLIYYSQIVNDFQKGDIAEGYSVSREKKESFPLTVTSAQKNPTAFYLCASSILPAGRGDTQYFGPGTRLTVL.